This TCR beta chain was recorded in a study of T cell repertoires in cytomegalovirus infection. Study details: Through public TCR beta signatures, both CMV infection and matching HLA type were indicated.

One entry per CDR3 protein, called by TCRdb with MiXCR from the reads. Among 150,000 to 200,000 distinct CDR3 sequences listed, roughly 14% were seen once. This CDR3 has 15 amino acids. Looked up from germline, CDR1 is SQVTM and CDR2 is ANQGSEA. V shed 4 bases and J 4 bases; nucleotides not matched to a gene: 9. Material for sequencing was PBMCs. The chain links TRBV29-1 to TRBJ1-2; TRBD1 agrees at 10 bases. This TCR came from a human donor in good health (CMV status not recorded). Some clones in this sample may be carry-over from other donors' samples. The CDR3 protein is CSVAIGQGVSYGYTF. For the CDR3, the DNA is TGCAGCGTTGCGATCGGACAGGGGGTTAGCTATGGCTACACCTTC.